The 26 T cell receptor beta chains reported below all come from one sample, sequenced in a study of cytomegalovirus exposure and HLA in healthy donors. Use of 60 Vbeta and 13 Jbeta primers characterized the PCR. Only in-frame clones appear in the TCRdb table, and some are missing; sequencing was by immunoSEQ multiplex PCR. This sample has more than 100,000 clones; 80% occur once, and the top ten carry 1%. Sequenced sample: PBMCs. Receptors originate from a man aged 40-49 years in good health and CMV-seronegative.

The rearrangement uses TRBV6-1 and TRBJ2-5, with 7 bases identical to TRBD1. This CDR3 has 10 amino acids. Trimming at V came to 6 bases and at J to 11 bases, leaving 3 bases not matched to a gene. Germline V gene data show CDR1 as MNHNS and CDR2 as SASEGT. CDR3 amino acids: CASSDRAQYF. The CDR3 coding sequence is TGTGCCAGCAGCGACAGGGCTCAGTACTTC.

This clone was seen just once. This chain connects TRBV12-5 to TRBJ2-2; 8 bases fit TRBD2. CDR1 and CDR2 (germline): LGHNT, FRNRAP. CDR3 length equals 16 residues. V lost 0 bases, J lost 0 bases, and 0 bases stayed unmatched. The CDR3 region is CASGLVLAANTGELFF. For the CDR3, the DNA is TGTGCTAGTGGTTTGGTACTAGCGGCGAACACCGGGGAGCTGTTTTTT.

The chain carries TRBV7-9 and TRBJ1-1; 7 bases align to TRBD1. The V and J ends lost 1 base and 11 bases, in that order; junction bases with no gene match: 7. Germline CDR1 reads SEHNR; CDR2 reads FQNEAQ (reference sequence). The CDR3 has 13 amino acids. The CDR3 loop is CASSLVNRGSAFF. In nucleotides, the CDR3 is TGTGCCAGCAGCTTAGTCAACAGGGGTTCGGCTTTCTTT.

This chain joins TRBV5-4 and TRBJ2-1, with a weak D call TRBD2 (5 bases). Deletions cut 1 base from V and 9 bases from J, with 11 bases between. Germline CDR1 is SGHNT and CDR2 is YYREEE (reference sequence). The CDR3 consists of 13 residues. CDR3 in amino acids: CASSLRGKPEQFF. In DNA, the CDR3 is TGTGCCAGCAGCTTGCGGGGAAAACCTGAGCAGTTCTTC. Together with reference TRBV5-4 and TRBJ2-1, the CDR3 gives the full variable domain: ETGVTQSPTHLIKTRGQQVTLRCSSQSGHNTVSWYQQALGQGPQFIFQYYREEENGRGNFPPRFSGLQFPNYSSELNVNALELDDSALYLCASSLRGKPEQFFGPGTRLTVL.

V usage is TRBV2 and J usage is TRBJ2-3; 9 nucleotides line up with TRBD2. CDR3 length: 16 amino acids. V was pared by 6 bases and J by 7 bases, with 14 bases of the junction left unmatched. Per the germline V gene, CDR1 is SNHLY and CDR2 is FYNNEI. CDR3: CASRTAGGGGRNTQYF. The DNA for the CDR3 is TGTGCCAGCAGGACAGCGGGAGGAGGTGGCAGGAATACGCAGTATTTT.

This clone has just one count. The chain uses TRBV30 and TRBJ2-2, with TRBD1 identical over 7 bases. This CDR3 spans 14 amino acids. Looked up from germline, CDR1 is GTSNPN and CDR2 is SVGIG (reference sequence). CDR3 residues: CVLSGQLRTGELFF. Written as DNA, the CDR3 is TGTGTCCTGTCGGGACAGTTGAGGACGGGGGAGCTGTTTTTT.

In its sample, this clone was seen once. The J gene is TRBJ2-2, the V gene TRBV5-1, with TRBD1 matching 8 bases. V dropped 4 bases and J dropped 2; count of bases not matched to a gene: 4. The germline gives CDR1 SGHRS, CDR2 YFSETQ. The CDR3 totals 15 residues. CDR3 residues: CASSRTGRNTGELFF. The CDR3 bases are TGCGCCAGCAGCCGGACAGGGCGCAACACCGGGGAGCTGTTTTTT.

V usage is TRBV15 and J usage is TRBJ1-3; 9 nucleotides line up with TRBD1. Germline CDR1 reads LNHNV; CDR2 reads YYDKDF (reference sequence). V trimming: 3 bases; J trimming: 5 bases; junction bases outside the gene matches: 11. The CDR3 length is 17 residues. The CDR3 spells CATSSLTDRGKRNTIYF. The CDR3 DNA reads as TGTGCCACCAGCAGCCTTACCGACAGGGGGAAAAGAAACACCATATATTTT.

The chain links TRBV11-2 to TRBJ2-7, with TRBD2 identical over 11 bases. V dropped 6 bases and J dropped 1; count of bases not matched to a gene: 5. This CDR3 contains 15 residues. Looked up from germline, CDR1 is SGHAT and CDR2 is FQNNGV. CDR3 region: CASSSGLAESYEQYF. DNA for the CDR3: TGTGCCAGCAGTTCGGGACTAGCGGAATCCTACGAGCAGTACTTC.

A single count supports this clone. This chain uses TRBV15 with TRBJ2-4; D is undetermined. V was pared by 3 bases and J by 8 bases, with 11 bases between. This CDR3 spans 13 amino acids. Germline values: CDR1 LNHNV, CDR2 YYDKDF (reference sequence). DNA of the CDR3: TGTGCCACCAGCAGTAGGTCCGCGGACATTCAGTACTTC. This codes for CATSSRSADIQYF.

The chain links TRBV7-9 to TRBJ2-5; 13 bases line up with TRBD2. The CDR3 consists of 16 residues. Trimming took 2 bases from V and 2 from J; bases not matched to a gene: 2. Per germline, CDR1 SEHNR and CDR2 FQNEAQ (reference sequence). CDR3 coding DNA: TGTGCCAGCAGCTTAATGGGACTAGCGGGGCAAGAGACCCAGTACTTC. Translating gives CASSLMGLAGQETQYF.

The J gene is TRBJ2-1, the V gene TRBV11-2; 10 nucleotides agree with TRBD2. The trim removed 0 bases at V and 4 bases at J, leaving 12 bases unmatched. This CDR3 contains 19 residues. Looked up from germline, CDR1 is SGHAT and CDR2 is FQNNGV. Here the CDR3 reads CASSLDFSGRPSSYNEQFF. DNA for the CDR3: TGTGCCAGCAGCTTAGATTTTAGCGGGAGGCCGAGCTCGTACAATGAGCAGTTCTTC.

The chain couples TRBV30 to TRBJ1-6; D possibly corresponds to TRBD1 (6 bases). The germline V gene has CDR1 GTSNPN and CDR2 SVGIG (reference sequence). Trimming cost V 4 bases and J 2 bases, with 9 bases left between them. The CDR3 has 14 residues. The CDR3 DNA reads TGTGCCTGGATGGACAGAGCCTATAATTCACCCCTCCACTTT. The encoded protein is CAWMDRAYNSPLHF.

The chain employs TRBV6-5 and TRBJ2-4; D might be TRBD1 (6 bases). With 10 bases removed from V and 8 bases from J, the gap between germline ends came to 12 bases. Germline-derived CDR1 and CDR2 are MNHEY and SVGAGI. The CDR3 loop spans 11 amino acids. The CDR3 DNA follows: TGTGCCATCGACAGACAGGACATTCAGTACTTC. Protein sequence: CAIDRQDIQYF.

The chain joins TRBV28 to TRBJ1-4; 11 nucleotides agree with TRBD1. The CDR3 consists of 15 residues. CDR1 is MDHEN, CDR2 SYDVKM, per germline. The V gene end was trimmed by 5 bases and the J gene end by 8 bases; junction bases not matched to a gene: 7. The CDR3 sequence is CASSPPGQGGEKLFF. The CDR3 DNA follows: TGTGCCAGCAGTCCTCCGGGACAGGGGGGAGAAAAACTGTTTTTT.

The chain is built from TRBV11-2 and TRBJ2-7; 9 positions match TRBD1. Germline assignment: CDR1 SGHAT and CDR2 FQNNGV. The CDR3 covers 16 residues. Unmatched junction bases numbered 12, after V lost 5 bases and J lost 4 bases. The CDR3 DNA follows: TGTGCCAGCAGCCGAACCGGGACAGGGTATGTTTACGAGCAGTACTTC. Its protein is CASSRTGTGYVYEQYF.

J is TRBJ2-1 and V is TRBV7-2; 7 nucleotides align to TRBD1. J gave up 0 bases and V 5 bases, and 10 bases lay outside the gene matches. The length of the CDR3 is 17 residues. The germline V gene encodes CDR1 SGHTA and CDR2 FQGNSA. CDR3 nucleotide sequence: TGTGCCAGCAGCCTTCAGACAGGGACCAGCTCCTACAATGAGCAGTTCTTC. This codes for CASSLQTGTSSYNEQFF.

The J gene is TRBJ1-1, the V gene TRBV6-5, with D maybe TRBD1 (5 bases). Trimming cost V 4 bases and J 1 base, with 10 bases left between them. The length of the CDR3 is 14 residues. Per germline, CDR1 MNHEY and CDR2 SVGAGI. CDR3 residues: CASSSPTENTEAFF. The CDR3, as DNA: TGTGCCAGCAGTTCCCCGACAGAGAACACTGAAGCTTTCTTT.

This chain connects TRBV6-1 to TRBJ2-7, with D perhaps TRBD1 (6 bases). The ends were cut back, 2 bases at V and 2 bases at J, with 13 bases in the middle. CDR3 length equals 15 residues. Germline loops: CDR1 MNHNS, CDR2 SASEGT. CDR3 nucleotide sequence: TGTGCCAGCAGTGAATCAGGCAGGGGCGCCTACGAGCAGTACTTC. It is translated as CASSESGRGAYEQYF.

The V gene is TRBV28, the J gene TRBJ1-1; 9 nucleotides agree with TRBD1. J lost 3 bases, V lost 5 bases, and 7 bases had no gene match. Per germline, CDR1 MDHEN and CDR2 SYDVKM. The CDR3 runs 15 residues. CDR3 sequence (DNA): TGTGCCAGCAGTCCTCCGGGACAGGGCTACACTGAAGCTTTCTTT. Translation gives CASSPPGQGYTEAFF.

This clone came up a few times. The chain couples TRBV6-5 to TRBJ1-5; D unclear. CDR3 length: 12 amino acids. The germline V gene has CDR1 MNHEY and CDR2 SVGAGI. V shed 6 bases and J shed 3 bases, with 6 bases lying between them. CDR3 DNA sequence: TGTGCCAGCAGGGCACCCAATCAGCCCCAGCATTTT. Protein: CASRAPNQPQHF.

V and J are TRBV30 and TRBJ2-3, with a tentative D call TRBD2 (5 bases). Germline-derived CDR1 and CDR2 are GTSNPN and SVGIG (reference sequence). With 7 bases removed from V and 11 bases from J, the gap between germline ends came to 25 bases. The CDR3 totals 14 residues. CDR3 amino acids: CASSPERPQVGQYF. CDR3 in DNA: TGTGCCTCCTCCCCCGAGCGGCCCCAGGTTGGGCAGTATTTT.

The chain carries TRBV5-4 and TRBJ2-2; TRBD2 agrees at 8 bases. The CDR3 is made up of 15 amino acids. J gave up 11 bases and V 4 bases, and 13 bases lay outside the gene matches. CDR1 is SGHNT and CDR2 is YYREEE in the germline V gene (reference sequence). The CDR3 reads CASSLGLALTGELFF. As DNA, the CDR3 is TGTGCCAGCAGCCTCGGACTAGCTCTTACAGGAGAGCTGTTTTTT.

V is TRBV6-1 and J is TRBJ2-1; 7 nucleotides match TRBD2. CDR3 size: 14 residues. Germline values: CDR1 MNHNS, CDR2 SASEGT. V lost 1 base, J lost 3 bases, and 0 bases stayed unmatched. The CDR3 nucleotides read TGTGCCAGCAGTGAAGGGGACTACTACAATGAGCAGTTCTTC. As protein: CASSEGDYYNEQFF.

CDR3 bases: TGCGCCAGCAGCTTCCGACTAGCGGGAGAGACCCAGTACTTC. Translated, it gives CASSFRLAGETQYF. The gene calls are TRBV5-1 and TRBJ2-5; 10 positions match TRBD2. The V and J ends lost 2 bases and 4 bases, in that order; junction bases with no gene match: 2. The CDR3 consists of 14 residues. Germline V gene sequence: CDR1 SGHRS, CDR2 YFSETQ.

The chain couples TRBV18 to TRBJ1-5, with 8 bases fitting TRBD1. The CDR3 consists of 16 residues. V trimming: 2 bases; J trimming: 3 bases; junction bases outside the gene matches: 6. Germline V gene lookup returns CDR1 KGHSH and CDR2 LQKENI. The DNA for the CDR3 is TGTGCCAGCTCACCATCCGGGACAGGAAACAATCAGCCCCAGCATTTT. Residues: CASSPSGTGNNQPQHF.